A single sample gave rise to the 16 T cell receptor beta chains below, sequenced in a study of cytomegalovirus exposure and HLA in healthy donors. The PCR used 60 Vbeta and 13 Jbeta primers. Assay used: immunoSEQ multiplex PCR; TCRdb lists only in-frame clones, some missing. Of 85,000 to 100,000 clones detected, 64% appear once; the ten largest clones hold 3.2%. Sequenced sample: PBMCs. The source is a man between 60 and 75 years old in good health and CMV-seronegative.

V gene TRBV29-1 combines with J gene TRBJ1-2; possibly TRBD1 for D (6 bases). V lost 6 bases, J lost 5 bases, and 19 bases lay in between. CDR1 and CDR2 from the germline V gene are SQVTM and ANQGSEA. This CDR3 has 14 residues. This CDR3 reads CSVSLGTINYGYTF. The CDR3 DNA reads as TGCAGCGTATCACTCGGGACAATTAATTATGGCTACACCTTC.

On this clone itself: As the CDR3 is not closed by the conserved phenylalanine or tryptophan, this likely results from a read error. It is unclear where the CDR3 begins or ends on the DNA, so no DNA is shown, and the CDR3 is as TCRdb lists it. The V gene is TRBV19, the J gene TRBJ1-1; the table's D gene call, TRBD1, was not cross checked with the DNA. Both ends counted, the CDR3 spans 13 residues. Germline lookup yields CDR1 LNHDA and CDR2 SQIVND (reference sequence). CDR3 sequence reads: CASSHLNLRDREL.

The chain recombines TRBV28 with TRBJ1-2; tentative D call: TRBD1 (6 bases). The CDR3 loop spans 15 amino acids. The germline CDR1 and CDR2 sequences are MDHEN and SYDVKM. Trimming took 2 bases from V and 2 from J, leaving 12 bases between them. DNA of the CDR3: TGTGCCAGCAGTTTACGTAATACAGGGAACTATGGCTACACCTTC. It encodes CASSLRNTGNYGYTF.

This clone was counted between two and nine times. This sequence joins TRBV6-1 and TRBJ2-7; TRBD2 might be the D (6 bases). Germline V gene sequence: CDR1 MNHNS, CDR2 SASEGT. This CDR3 comprises 14 residues. V was clipped by 9 bases and J by 0 bases, with 15 bases between them. The CDR3 sequence is CASCLDGSSYEQYF. The CDR3 DNA reads TGTGCCAGTTGCCTGGACGGGAGCTCCTACGAGCAGTACTTC.

The table lists this clone with a count of one. The V and J genes are TRBV23-1 and TRBJ1-6; 9 positions agree with TRBD1. TRBV23-1 is an open reading frame, and its role is uncertain. The CDR3 consists of 18 residues. V shed 1 base and J 3 bases; nucleotides not matched to a gene: 7. The CDR3 region is CASSQWVDRGCYNSPLHF. The CDR3 bases are TGCGCCAGCAGTCAATGGGTCGACAGGGGGTGCTATAATTCACCCCTCCACTTT.

The chain uses TRBV7-3 and TRBJ2-2; D might be TRBD2 (6 bases). The V gene's germline CDR1 is SGHTA and CDR2 FQGTGA. V lost 5 bases and J 0 bases, leaving 10 bases between the germline ends. This CDR3 has 15 residues. Here the CDR3 reads CASSPGLSNTGELFF. In DNA form, the CDR3 reads TGTGCCAGCAGCCCGGGACTTTCGAACACCGGGGAGCTGTTTTTT.

CDR3 DNA: TGTGCCATCAGACGACAGGGGGCAACAGATACGCAGTATTTT. Translating gives CAIRRQGATDTQYF. The chain recombines TRBV10-3 with TRBJ2-3; 10 positions match TRBD1. Trimming cost V 6 bases and J 3 bases; bases outside gene matches: 3. Germline CDR1 is ENHRY and CDR2 is SYGVKD. The CDR3 extends over 14 amino acids.

The rearrangement uses TRBV21-1 and TRBJ1-1; TRBD1 reflects the table's D call only, with no check against the DNA. TRBV21-1 is a pseudogene. The length of the CDR3 is 17 residues. Here the CDR3 DNA reads TGTGCCAGCAGCAAAGCAGGGGTTCGAAGGAGGAACACTGAAGCTTTCTTT. This sequence encodes CASSKAGVRRRNTEAFF.

This chain connects TRBV5-1 to TRBJ1-1, with 7 bases lining up with TRBD1. Germline V gene lookup returns CDR1 SGHRS and CDR2 YFSETQ. V dropped 0 bases and J dropped 0; count of bases not matched to a gene: 5. The length of the CDR3 is 16 residues. The CDR3 nucleotides are TGCGCCAGCAGCTTGGCCATGGGGACAGTGAACACTGAAGCTTTCTTT. Translating gives CASSLAMGTVNTEAFF.

The chain carries TRBV10-1 and TRBJ2-3, with 8 bases lining up with TRBD2. Losses at the gene ends were 9 bases for V and 2 bases for J; bases not matched to a gene: 4. The germline CDR1 and CDR2 sequences are WNHNN and SYGVQD (reference sequence). This CDR3 comprises 13 residues. CDR3: CASPGGLTDTQYF. As DNA, the CDR3 is TGCGCCAGTCCGGGGGGGCTCACAGATACGCAGTATTTT.

J is TRBJ2-3 and V is TRBV5-6; TRBD2 matches at 14 bases. This CDR3 has 16 amino acids. The germline V gene encodes CDR1 SGHDT and CDR2 YYEEEE. V was pared by 4 bases and J by 6 bases, with 7 bases of the junction left unmatched. CDR3 sequence (DNA): TGTGCCAGCAGCATCCGACTAGCGGGGGGGCTGGATACGCAGTATTTT. Its translation: CASSIRLAGGLDTQYF.

A word on this clone: Germline and junction disagree at one end, which may indicate a read error. The chain combines TRBV7-9 with TRBJ1-4; D not resolved. This CDR3 is built from 16 residues. Germline CDR1 reads SEHNR; CDR2 reads FQNEAQ (reference sequence). Written as DNA, the CDR3 is TGTTCCAGCAGCTCGCCCTCAGCGGCAACTAATGAAAAACTGTTTTTT. Encoded protein: CSSSSPSAATNEKLFF.

The chain has TRBV23-1 and TRBJ2-7; 7 bases fit TRBD1. TRBV23-1 is filed as an ORF, its function uncertain. V trimming: 3 bases; J trimming: 2 bases; junction bases outside the gene matches: 7. This CDR3 has 15 amino acids. The CDR3 nucleotides read TGCGCCAGCAGTCATAACAAAGACAGGGCCTACGAGCAGTACTTC. Protein: CASSHNKDRAYEQYF.

The rearrangement uses TRBV9 and TRBJ2-2, with D perhaps matching TRBD1 (5 bases). The V end lost 1 base, the J end lost 9 bases, and 10 bases lay between the germline ends. Germline assignment: CDR1 SGDLS and CDR2 YYNGEE. The CDR3 loop spans 13 amino acids. The CDR3 nucleotides read TGTGCCAGCAGCGTATCAGGGCGGCGGGAGCTGTTTTTT. Its translation: CASSVSGRRELFF.

The V and J genes are TRBV27 and TRBJ2-7; D is perhaps TRBD1 (6 bases). Trimming shortened V by 3 bases and J by 7 bases, and 16 bases separated the two germline ends. CDR3 size: 14 residues. Germline V gives CDR1 MNHEY, CDR2 SMNVEV (reference sequence). The CDR3 is CASSFGQGTGEQYF. CDR3 DNA: TGTGCCAGCAGTTTTGGGCAGGGGACGGGGGAGCAGTACTTC.

The J gene is TRBJ2-3, the V gene TRBV19, with D tentatively TRBD2 (6 bases). The CDR3 loop spans 14 amino acids. Germline CDR1 is LNHDA and CDR2 is SQIVND (reference sequence). The V and J ends lost 5 bases and 0 bases respectively, with 9 bases between them. CDR3 coding DNA: TGTGCCAGTAGTTATAGCGGTAGCACAGATACGCAGTATTTT. This codes for CASSYSGSTDTQYF.